This passage covers 29 T cell receptor beta chains from one sample sequenced in a study of blood T cell repertoires in COVID-19 (dated by TCRdb to between 2020 and 2021). Library method: the immunoSEQ multiplex PCR assay. TCRdb holds this immuneACCESS table with in-frame rearrangements only. Some clones are missing; in checked studies, unresolved V genes explain under half, and the rest has no known cause. This sample is represented by 250,000 or so clones; around 93% of them were singletons. The ten most abundant clones make up around 2.8% of the sample. The sample comprised PBMCs or T cells enriched from blood (not recorded which). Receptor source: a man aged 35-49 years who had been exposed to COVID-19.

This clone was observed a handful of times. The J gene is TRBJ1-2, the V gene TRBV6-5; weak D call: TRBD1 (5 bases). This CDR3 comprises 15 residues. Trimming took 7 bases from V and 2 from J, leaving 17 bases between them. Germline CDR1 MNHEY, CDR2 SVGAGI. The CDR3 loop is CASTPRGDSNYGYTF. CDR3 coding DNA: TGTGCCAGCACCCCGCGGGGGGACTCAAACTATGGCTACACCTTC.

This chain connects TRBV3-1 (or the pseudogene TRBV3-2) to TRBJ1-3; TRBD1 aligns across 7 bases. CDR3 length equals 17 residues. Trimming cost V 3 bases and J 2 bases; bases outside gene matches: 10. CDR1 is LGHDT and CDR2 is YNNKEL in the germline V gene (reference sequence). As DNA, the CDR3 is TGTGCCAGCAGCCATAAAATGGACAGGCACCCTGGAAACACCATATATTTT. This sequence encodes CASSHKMDRHPGNTIYF.

The J gene is TRBJ2-1, the V gene TRBV12-5; 9 nucleotides align to TRBD2. Germline CDR1 reads LGHNT; CDR2 reads FRNRAP. Germline trimming cut 0 bases from V and 9 bases from J; bases unmatched to any gene: 15. The CDR3 has 18 amino acids. CDR3 coding DNA: TGTGCTAGTGGTTTGGTACTCCCTCTGCGGGAGGGCCCCGGTGAGCAGTTCTTC. Amino acid sequence: CASGLVLPLREGPGEQFF.

The V call is TRBV30, the J call TRBJ2-3; D possibly corresponds to TRBD1 (5 bases). Germline lookup yields CDR1 GTSNPN and CDR2 SVGIG (reference sequence). This CDR3 has 13 residues. V lost 0 bases to trimming and J lost 10 bases, with 14 bases between them. This CDR3 is CAWSVGQGYAQYF. The CDR3, as DNA: TGTGCCTGGAGTGTAGGGCAGGGATATGCGCAGTATTTT.

This chain connects TRBV5-1 to TRBJ1-2; 8 bases match TRBD1. This CDR3 region has 14 residues. J was trimmed by 3 bases and V by 4 bases; bases with no gene match: 5. Germline loops: CDR1 SGHRS, CDR2 YFSETQ. In DNA form, the CDR3 reads TGCGCCAGCAGCCCGGACAGGGCGGACTATGGCTACACCTTC. As protein: CASSPDRADYGYTF.

This sequence joins TRBV2 and TRBJ1-2; D is unresolved. Trimming took off 3 bases at V and 7 bases at J, with 9 bases between the two ends. The CDR3 consists of 12 residues. Looked up from germline, CDR1 is SNHLY and CDR2 is FYNNEI. This CDR3 reads CASSETSGGYTF. In DNA, the CDR3 is TGTGCCAGCAGTGAGACCTCGGGTGGCTACACCTTC. The complete variable domain, with remaining parts taken from reference TRBV2 and TRBJ1-2, reads EPEVTQTPSHQVTQMGQEVILRCVPISNHLYFYWYRQILGQKVEFLVSFYNNEISEKSEIFDDQFSVERPDGSNFTLKIRSTKLEDSAMYFCASSETSGGYTFGSGTRLTVV.

The rearrangement links TRBV12-3 or TRBV12-4 to TRBJ1-2, with D perhaps matching TRBD1 (5 bases). This CDR3 is 13 amino acids long. The V and J ends lost 4 bases and 2 bases respectively, with 8 bases between them. CDR3 region: CASSWGGNYGYTF. The DNA for the CDR3 is TGTGCCAGCAGTTGGGGGGGGAACTATGGCTACACCTTC.

The CDR3, as DNA: TGTGCCAGCTCAAGACAGACCTCTAGCACAGATACGCAGTATTTT. It encodes CASSRQTSSTDTQYF. V is TRBV6-5 and J is TRBJ2-3; the D gene is possibly TRBD1 (5 bases). Germline V gene lookup returns CDR1 MNHEY and CDR2 SVGAGI. Trimming removed 8 bases from V and 0 bases from J, with 15 bases in between. The CDR3 spans 15 residues.

The chain recombines TRBV30 with TRBJ1-3; D possibly corresponds to TRBD1 (5 bases). Per the germline V gene, CDR1 is GTSNPN and CDR2 is SVGIG (reference sequence). This CDR3 spans 14 amino acids. The V gene lost 2 bases and the J gene lost 0 bases, with 8 bases spanning the gap. The DNA for the CDR3 is TGTGCCTGGAGTAAAGGGGTCTCTGGAAACACCATATATTTT. It encodes CAWSKGVSGNTIYF.

The table lists this clone with many counts. This chain uses TRBV9 with TRBJ2-5; 7 bases agree with TRBD2. The V segment lost 2 bases and the J segment 4 bases; nucleotides outside the gene matches: 14. The CDR3 length is 17 residues. Germline V gene sequence: CDR1 SGDLS, CDR2 YYNGEE. The CDR3 region is CASSVGGWLASGETQYF. CDR3 coding DNA: TGTGCCAGCAGCGTGGGAGGGTGGCTAGCTTCCGGAGAGACCCAGTACTTC.

The chain is built from TRBV9 and TRBJ2-5, with a possible D match to TRBD1 (5 bases). The CDR3 contains 14 residues. V was shortened by 0 bases and J by 5 bases, with 11 bases between the two germline ends. Germline CDR1 SGDLS, CDR2 YYNGEE. The CDR3 region is CASSVGQGWETQYF. CDR3 nucleotides: TGTGCCAGCAGCGTAGGGCAGGGATGGGAGACCCAGTACTTC. The full variable domain, its missing parts supplied by reference TRBV9 and TRBJ2-5, is DSGVTQTPKHLITATGQRVTLRCSPRSGDLSVYWYQQSLDQGLQFLIQYYNGEERAKGNILERFSAQQFPDLHSELNLSSLELGDSALYFCASSVGQGWETQYFGPGTRLLVL.

This clone was seen just once. The chain joins TRBV19 to TRBJ1-1; TRBD1 matches at 9 bases. V shed 6 bases, J shed 3 bases, and the junction held 2 bases outside the gene matches. This CDR3 comprises 13 residues. The germline V gene has CDR1 LNHDA and CDR2 SQIVND (reference sequence). The CDR3 sequence is CASRRQGDTEAFF. The DNA for the CDR3 is TGTGCCAGTAGGAGACAGGGGGACACTGAAGCTTTCTTT.

This clone occurred once. V usage is TRBV5-4 and J usage is TRBJ2-7; tentative D call: TRBD2 (6 bases). Germline V gives CDR1 SGHNT, CDR2 YYREEE (reference sequence). This CDR3 spans 15 amino acids. V was pared by 4 bases and J by 2 bases, with 16 bases between. CDR3 DNA: TGTGCCAGCAGCCGCGGCGGGACCTCGACCTACGAGCAGTACTTC. Amino acids: CASSRGGTSTYEQYF.

Only one count was recorded for this clone. This chain joins TRBV5-1 and TRBJ2-7; the match to TRBD2 covers 13 bases. Per the germline V gene, CDR1 is SGHRS and CDR2 is YFSETQ. The CDR3 totals 15 residues. The trim removed 3 bases at V and 6 bases at J, leaving 6 bases unmatched. The CDR3 DNA follows: TGCGCCAGCAGCTCCGGACTAGCGGGAGTATCCGAGCAGTACTTC. Its translation is CASSSGLAGVSEQYF.

The chain links TRBV10-3 to TRBJ1-2, with 7 bases aligning to TRBD1. In germline, CDR1 is ENHRY, CDR2 SYGVKD. Germline trimming cut 10 bases from V and 6 bases from J; bases unmatched to any gene: 8. The CDR3 has 12 amino acids. CDR3: CATVQGSDGYTF. The CDR3 DNA reads as TGTGCCACCGTACAGGGGAGCGATGGCTACACCTTC.

This chain connects TRBV19 to TRBJ1-2; tentatively, D is TRBD1 (6 bases). V was shortened by 4 bases and J by 3 bases, with 12 bases between the two germline ends. Germline loops: CDR1 LNHDA, CDR2 SQIVND (reference sequence). The CDR3 runs 14 residues. The CDR3 DNA reads as TGTGCCAGTAGTAGGTTTAGACAGGACTATGGCTACACCTTC. This encodes CASSRFRQDYGYTF.

This CDR3 reads CASSVSSRTRNEQFF. CDR3 DNA: TGTGCCAGCAGCGTTAGCAGCCGAACGCGCAATGAGCAGTTCTTC. The genes are TRBV9 and TRBJ2-1; D is unclear. CDR1 is SGDLS and CDR2 is YYNGEE in the germline V gene. V lost 2 bases to trimming and J lost 6 bases, with 15 bases between them. There are 15 residues in the CDR3.

On this clone itself: The sample contains more than one DNA sequence encoding this CDR3. The V call is TRBV30, the J call TRBJ1-3; D remains unclear. The V gene's germline CDR1 is GTSNPN and CDR2 SVGIG (reference sequence). The CDR3 sequence is 13 residues long. V was cut by 2 bases and J by 0 bases, with 5 bases left in between. CDR3 sequence: CAWSSGSGNTIYF. The CDR3 DNA sequence: TGTGCCTGGAGTTCAGGCTCTGGAAACACCATATATTTT.

The rearrangement uses TRBV2 and TRBJ2-1; 7 nucleotides match TRBD2. The CDR3 spans 14 residues. The trim removed 5 bases at V and 8 bases at J, leaving 9 bases unmatched. CDR1 and CDR2 from the germline V gene are SNHLY and FYNNEI. CDR3 DNA sequence: TGTGCCAGCAGTCCCCTAGATCGGGGGGATGAGCAGTTCTTC. It yields the protein CASSPLDRGDEQFF.

The DNA of the CDR3 is TGTGCCAGCAGTTTAGTCCCTGGACAGGGTAGCAATCAGCCCCAGCATTTT. Its translation: CASSLVPGQGSNQPQHF. The chain employs TRBV28 and TRBJ1-5; 8 positions agree with TRBD1. This CDR3 has 17 amino acids. In germline, CDR1 is MDHEN, CDR2 SYDVKM. Germline trimming cut 2 bases from V and 0 bases from J; bases unmatched to any gene: 6.

This rearrangement joins TRBV4-3 to TRBJ1-2, with 10 positions matching TRBD1. The CDR3 contains 15 residues. In germline, CDR1 is LGHNA, CDR2 YSLEER. The V segment lost 3 bases and the J segment 4 bases; nucleotides outside the gene matches: 5. The CDR3 protein is CASSHGQGGTYGYTF. In DNA form, the CDR3 reads TGCGCCAGCAGCCACGGACAGGGGGGCACCTATGGCTACACCTTC.

The gene calls are TRBV19 and TRBJ1-5; no clear D. The CDR3 consists of 14 residues. The V end was cut by 2 bases, the J end by 6 bases, with 11 bases between. The germline CDR1 and CDR2 sequences are LNHDA and SQIVND (reference sequence). The CDR3 sequence is CASSITGWGQPQHF. CDR3 in DNA: TGTGCCAGTAGTATAACGGGATGGGGTCAGCCCCAGCATTTT.

V and J are TRBV7-2 and TRBJ2-3; D is unclear. Germline values: CDR1 SGHTA, CDR2 FQGNSA. V dropped 2 bases and J dropped 2 bases, with 20 bases sitting between them. This CDR3 has 18 residues. The CDR3 DNA reads as TGTGCCAGCAGCTTACCATTGGGCGTCCCCACCCTCACAGATACGCAGTATTTT. Protein product: CASSLPLGVPTLTDTQYF.

The rearrangement joins TRBV29-1 to TRBJ2-7; D might be TRBD1 (6 bases). Trimming cost V 4 bases and J 4 bases, with 11 bases left between them. The germline CDR1 and CDR2 sequences are SQVTM and ANQGSEA. The CDR3 totals 12 residues. CDR3 sequence (DNA): TGCAGCGTTGGTGGGGGCCGATACGAGCAGTACTTC. Translated: CSVGGGRYEQYF.

This clone was observed once. V gene TRBV5-4 combines with J gene TRBJ2-5; unclear D gene. In germline, CDR1 is SGHNT, CDR2 YYREEE (reference sequence). The CDR3 spans 14 residues. V was clipped by 5 bases and J by 4 bases, with 15 bases between them. The CDR3 loop is CASSLQNLGETQYF. The CDR3, as DNA: TGTGCCAGCAGTTTACAGAATTTGGGAGAGACCCAGTACTTC.

The chain has TRBV10-3 and TRBJ1-3; 9 bases fit TRBD1. Germline V gene lookup returns CDR1 ENHRY and CDR2 SYGVKD. This CDR3 region has 15 residues. The junction had 8 bases not matched to a gene; V was cut back by 7 bases and J by 4 bases. This CDR3 is CAITSGQGPGNTIYF. CDR3 bases: TGTGCCATCACTTCGGGACAGGGCCCAGGAAACACCATATATTTT.

V is TRBV4-2 and J is TRBJ1-1, with D maybe TRBD1 (6 bases). The CDR3 consists of 17 residues. The V end lost 0 bases, the J end lost 3 bases, and 17 bases lay between the germline ends. CDR1 LGHNA and CDR2 YNFKEQ come from the germline V gene. The CDR3 spells CASSQDLPHRADTEAFF. For the CDR3, the DNA is TGTGCCAGCAGCCAAGATCTGCCCCACAGGGCAGACACTGAAGCTTTCTTT.

This clone occurred once. J is TRBJ1-6 and V is TRBV7-9, with no clear D. Germline V CDR1 and CDR2: SEHNR, FQNEAQ (reference sequence). Trimming removed 1 base at V and 5 bases at J, with 15 bases between. This CDR3 is 17 amino acids long. The CDR3: CASSLGWGAEHNSPLHF. As DNA, the CDR3 is TGTGCCAGCAGCTTAGGGTGGGGAGCTGAGCATAATTCACCCCTCCACTTT.

V usage is TRBV10-3 and J usage is TRBJ2-2, with a tentative D call TRBD1 (6 bases). Deletions cut 6 bases from V and 6 bases from J, with 14 bases between. The CDR3 extends over 14 amino acids. Germline CDR1 reads ENHRY; CDR2 reads SYGVKD. DNA of the CDR3: TGTGCCATCAGCCAAGAACAGGGTGCCGGGGAGCTGTTTTTT. Its protein product is CAISQEQGAGELFF.